This T cell receptor beta chain appears in the sequencing data of a study of blood T cell repertoires in COVID-19. Whole-study context: Acute and convalescent COVID-19 samples came from the United States, Italy and Spain. T cells, B-cell-depleted T cells, or PBMCs supplied cDNA or gDNA.

Two consecutive negative NP/OP PCR tests, clearance, or resolved symptoms defined Cohort 3 recovery. Per germline, CDR1 MNHEY and CDR2 SMNVEV (reference sequence). CDR3 size: 13 residues. The V end lost 4 bases, the J end lost 5 bases, and 12 bases lay between the germline ends. Original handling: Amplification from reference gene primers served as the basis for estimated nucleated cell counts. Method: immunoSEQ multiplex PCR; TCRdb's copy keeps in-frame clones and lacks some. The V and J calls and the clone size are those of that table, but D and trimming were determined from the DNA. The repertoire consists of about 160,000 clones, with approximately 90% occurring once and the leading ten covering around 6.7%.

This clonotype was sampled from a woman in her forties or fifties who had recovered from COVID-19. Material for sequencing was PBMCs or T cells enriched from blood (not recorded which). The chain employs TRBV27 and TRBJ2-7, with no clear D. Here the CDR3 reads CASSSFPPDEQYF. The CDR3 coding sequence is TGTGCCAGCAGTTCTTTCCCACCGGACGAGCAGTACTTC.